These 18 T cell receptor beta chains share one sample of origin, sequenced in a study of Graves' ophthalmopathy and Graves' hyperthyroidism. Researchers took RNA transcripts and amplified TCR beta CDR3 regions from them. Investigators did first-round RT-PCR with HTBI primers, then second-round multiplex PCR. TCRdb ran MiXCR on the multiplex PCR reads and lists one entry per CDR3 protein. The data hold approximately 460,000 distinct CDR3 sequences, with roughly 14% observed a single time. Sequencing was carried out using blood. Receptors were obtained from a woman younger than 45 with Graves' ophthalmopathy.

There are many counts of this clonotype. The V and J genes are TRBV6-5 and TRBJ2-7; 7 positions match TRBD2. CDR1 is MNHEY and CDR2 is SVGAGI in the germline V gene. The CDR3 runs to 14 residues. The ends lost 10 bases at V and 6 bases at J; junction bases unmatched: 15. CDR3 protein: CATSLVGGSFEQYF. CDR3 DNA: TGTGCCACCTCCTTGGTTGGCGGGAGTTTCGAGCAGTACTTC.

This clonotype was seen repeatedly, ten times or more. The chain is built from TRBV29-1 and TRBJ1-1; D possibly corresponds to TRBD1 (6 bases). V shed 6 bases and J shed 6 bases, with 23 bases lying between them. Germline loops: CDR1 SQVTM, CDR2 ANQGSEA. This CDR3 is built from 15 residues. The CDR3 region is CSVPGHPVLSAEAFF. CDR3 DNA sequence: TGCAGCGTGCCGGGACACCCGGTCTTGTCGGCTGAAGCTTTCTTT.

This clonotype was counted many times. The chain joins TRBV6-2 or TRBV6-3 to TRBJ2-7; D is ambiguous. CDR1 is MNHEY, CDR2 SVGEGT, per germline. V lost 2 bases and J lost 5, with 19 bases in between. The CDR3 contains 16 residues. The CDR3 reads CASSYPRPPLVHEQYF. For the CDR3, the DNA is TGTGCCAGCAGTTACCCACGGCCCCCCTTGGTACACGAGCAGTACTTC.

This clonotype was seen repeatedly, ten times or more. The chain couples TRBV20-1 to TRBJ2-5, with TRBD1 matching 7 bases. The V gene's germline CDR1 is DFQATT and CDR2 SNEGSKA (reference sequence). This CDR3 region has 12 residues. After removal of 7 bases from V and 5 bases from J, the junction contained 7 bases not matched to a gene. CDR3 residues: CSVGRGRETQYF. The DNA of the CDR3 is TGCAGTGTGGGAAGGGGGCGTGAGACCCAGTACTTC.

This clonotype was picked up many times. This rearrangement joins TRBV24-1 to TRBJ1-5; a weak D match, TRBD1 (6 bases). The germline CDR1 and CDR2 sequences are KGHDR and SFDVKD. The V gene lost 5 bases and the J gene lost 7 bases, with 14 bases spanning the gap. The CDR3 is 14 residues long. CDR3 protein: CATSGWGARQPQHF. The CDR3 nucleotides are TGTGCCACCAGTGGTTGGGGGGCGCGGCAGCCCCAGCATTTT.

This clonotype was observed at least ten times. V is TRBV6-1 and J is TRBJ2-5; the match to TRBD1 covers 7 bases. V was pared by 1 base and J by 5 bases, with 10 bases of the junction left unmatched. CDR3 length: 16 amino acids. Germline CDR1 is MNHNS and CDR2 is SASEGT. CDR3 amino acids: CASSEGLRGRLETQYF. The CDR3 DNA is TGTGCCAGCAGTGAAGGTTTAAGGGGGCGCTTGGAGACCCAGTACTTC.

This clonotype was observed at least ten times. This chain connects TRBV20-1 to TRBJ2-5, with a possible D match to TRBD1 (6 bases). This CDR3 has 14 residues. V shed 5 bases and J shed 0 bases, with 13 bases lying between them. Germline CDR1 is DFQATT and CDR2 is SNEGSKA (reference sequence). The chain's CDR3 is CSAPRGQNQETQYF. The CDR3 nucleotides read TGCAGTGCTCCAAGAGGACAGAACCAAGAGACCCAGTACTTC.

Turning to this clonotype: A read error may account for a junction end that differs from germline. The J gene is TRBJ1-2, the V gene TRBV6-2 or TRBV6-3, with 8 bases lining up with TRBD1. This CDR3 contains 13 residues. Germline loops: CDR1 MNHEY, CDR2 SVGEGT. The CDR3 region is CGSSWTGRGGYTF. The CDR3 bases are TGTGGCAGCAGTTGGACAGGGAGGGGTGGCTACACCTTC.

Concerning this clonotype itself: A junction boundary mismatches the germline segment, possibly from a read error. The J gene is TRBJ2-4, the V gene TRBV12-3 or TRBV12-4; perhaps TRBD2 as D (5 bases). The CDR3 has 18 amino acids. DNA for the CDR3: TGTGCCAGCAGTTTAGGTTCAGATACCACGCTAGCCAAAAACATTAAGTACTTC. Translation: CASSLGSDTTLAKNIKYF.

The chain links TRBV24-1 to TRBJ1-2, with 12 nucleotides matching TRBD1. The CDR3 has 17 amino acids. The trim removed 5 bases at V and 7 bases at J, leaving 13 bases unmatched. Germline V lookup: CDR1 KGHDR, CDR2 SFDVKD. CDR3: CATSGLGTGTGGFGYTF. In DNA form, the CDR3 reads TGTGCCACCAGTGGATTGGGTACCGGGACAGGGGGCTTTGGCTACACCTTC.

This clonotype was counted at least ten times. The DNA for the CDR3 is TGTGCCAGCAGACTCTTGGGAGTGAACACTGAAGCTTTCTTT. Amino acids: CASRLLGVNTEAFF. The J gene is TRBJ1-1, the V gene TRBV2, with no clear D. The CDR3 runs 14 residues. V was cut by 6 bases and J by 0 bases, with 11 bases left in between. Germline values: CDR1 SNHLY, CDR2 FYNNEI.

This clonotype was seen at least ten times. The chain carries TRBV4-1 and TRBJ1-3; no reliable D call. The CDR3 has 15 amino acids. Germline-derived CDR1 and CDR2 are MGHRA and YSYEKL. V lost 0 bases and J 4 bases, leaving 10 bases between the germline ends. Written as DNA, the CDR3 is TGCGCCAGCAGCCAAGAATTGGCGATCGGAAACACCATATATTTT. Its protein is CASSQELAIGNTIYF.

This clonotype was counted between two and nine times. The J gene is TRBJ1-1, the V gene TRBV6-5, with D unresolved. The CDR3 has 16 residues. The germline CDR1 and CDR2 sequences are MNHEY and SVGAGI. Trimming left V 0 bases short and J 3 bases short, with 14 bases between. The CDR3 DNA sequence: TGTGCCAGCAGTTACTCCCTGGGTAGGTTTTACACTGAAGCTTTCTTT. As protein: CASSYSLGRFYTEAFF.

Many counts were recorded for this clonotype. The J gene is TRBJ1-5, the V gene TRBV2; D perhaps matches TRBD1 (5 bases). This CDR3 has 13 residues. V shed 10 bases and J shed 7 bases, with 17 bases lying between them. Germline V gives CDR1 SNHLY, CDR2 FYNNEI. CDR3 region: CATSSGLRQPQHF. DNA for the CDR3: TGTGCCACCTCATCGGGGCTCCGGCAGCCCCAGCATTTT. The entire variable domain, with the rest obtained from reference TRBV2 and TRBJ1-5, is as follows: EPEVTQTPSHQVTQMGQEVILRCVPISNHLYFYWYRQILGQKVEFLVSFYNNEISEKSEIFDDQFSVERPDGSNFTLKIRSTKLEDSAMYFCATSSGLRQPQHFGDGTRLSIL.

Details on this clonotype: One end of the junction fails to match germline, which may point to a read error. The chain joins TRBV6-1 to TRBJ1-5; 9 positions match TRBD1. The CDR3 covers 14 residues. CDR1 MNHNS and CDR2 SASEGT come from the germline V gene. The CDR3 nucleotides are TGTGCCAGCAGAACGGGACAGGGCAAACAGCCCCAGCATTTT. Amino acid sequence: CASRTGQGKQPQHF.

J is TRBJ2-6 and V is TRBV12-3 or TRBV12-4, with D perhaps matching TRBD1 or TRBD2 (5 bases each). This CDR3 is 17 amino acids long. V was clipped by 8 bases and J by 0 bases, with 17 bases between them. The CDR3 is CASWAGDGHSGANVLTF. Here the CDR3 DNA reads TGTGCCAGCTGGGCTGGGGACGGCCACTCTGGGGCCAACGTCCTGACTTTC.

This clonotype was seen many times. The chain carries TRBV30 and TRBJ2-7; 10 nucleotides agree with TRBD1. J was trimmed by 3 bases and V by 2 bases; bases with no gene match: 7. CDR1 GTSNPN and CDR2 SVGIG come from the germline V gene (reference sequence). CDR3 length: 15 residues. For the CDR3, the DNA is TGTGCCTGGAGTATAGGGACAGGGGCTAACTACGAGCAGTACTTC. This gives the protein CAWSIGTGANYEQYF.

This clonotype was seen a few times. The chain couples TRBV29-1 to TRBJ2-4; 7 bases match TRBD2. The germline gives CDR1 SQVTM, CDR2 ANQGSEA. This CDR3 has 13 amino acids. V dropped 7 bases and J dropped 13; count of bases not matched to a gene: 16. CDR3 amino acids: CSARLARKGAQYF. The DNA of the CDR3 is TGCAGCGCCCGACTAGCACGGAAGGGAGCCCAGTACTTC.